What follows describes a single TCR beta chain. This sample was taken from a study of T cells in Graves' hyperthyroidism and ophthalmopathy. There are 17 residues in the CDR3. V lost 3 bases, J lost 6 bases, and 9 bases stayed unmatched. The germline V gene encodes CDR1 SGHDT and CDR2 YYEEEE. Disease duration under 2 months; hyperthyroidism patients were aged 18 to 65. Criteria for exclusion of patients were uncontrolled infection, other autoimmune disease, pregnancy or lactation. It was RNA transcripts that yielded the amplified TCR beta CDR3 regions. The HTBI primer set was used in a first-round RT-PCR of the TCR CDR3. TCRdb re-called the multiplex PCR reads with MiXCR, one entry per CDR3 protein. Of around 400,000 distinct CDR3 sequences listed, roughly 13% are singletons.

The sample taken for sequencing was blood. The receptor was derived from a woman under 30 with Graves' hyperthyroidism. This chain joins TRBV5-6 and TRBJ2-2; TRBD1 agrees at 12 bases. DNA for the CDR3: TGTGCCAGCAGCTCAGCCGGGGGACAGGGGGCGGCCGGGGAGCTGTTTTTT. Residues: CASSSAGGQGAAGELFF. The variable domain in full, completed from reference TRBV5-6 and TRBJ2-2, reads DAGVTQSPTHLIKTRGQQVTLRCSPKSGHDTVSWYQQALGQGPQFIFQYYEEEERQRGNFPDRFSGHQFPNYSSELNVNALLLGDSALYLCASSSAGGQGAAGELFFGEGSRLTVL.